Presented here are 30 T cell receptor beta chains from one specimen sequenced in a study of T cells after yellow fever vaccination. Using its own MiXCR run on the 5' RACE reads, TCRdb lists one record per CDR3 protein. In the table there are about 230,000 distinct CDR3 sequences, approximately 6.3% of which are singletons. The source material was CD4+ T cells sorted from PBMCs, sampled on the day of the yellow fever booster vaccination. These receptors all come from a man aged 30 to 39 who received the YFV17D yellow fever vaccine.

This clonotype has ten or more counts. V and J are TRBV10-3 and TRBJ2-2; possibly TRBD1 for D (5 bases). V was trimmed by 4 bases and J by 6 bases, leaving 12 bases between them. Looked up from germline, CDR1 is ENHRY and CDR2 is SYGVKD. The CDR3 consists of 14 residues. CDR3 region: CAISGTEGAGELFF. In nucleotides, the CDR3 is TGTGCCATCAGTGGGACCGAAGGGGCCGGGGAGCTGTTTTTT.

This clonotype was found many times. The V call is TRBV29-1, the J call TRBJ2-3, with 7 bases fitting TRBD2. The length of the CDR3 is 13 residues. CDR1 is SQVTM and CDR2 is ANQGSEA in the germline V gene. V shed 7 bases and J 4 bases; nucleotides not matched to a gene: 8. CDR3 loop: CSAEGGWADTQYF. The CDR3 DNA follows: TGCAGCGCCGAGGGAGGGTGGGCAGATACGCAGTATTTT.

A few counts support this clonotype. The DNA of the CDR3 is TGTGCCAGCAGTGGTGGGGCAGGATTTGGTGAAAAACTGTTTTTT. Translating gives CASSGGAGFGEKLFF. This chain uses TRBV28 with TRBJ1-4, with D tentatively TRBD1 (5 bases). V was clipped by 5 bases and J by 7 bases, with 17 bases between them. The V gene's germline CDR1 is MDHEN and CDR2 SYDVKM. This CDR3 is 15 amino acids long.

This clonotype was observed a handful of times. V and J are TRBV7-2 and TRBJ2-2, with D possibly matching TRBD2 (6 bases). V gave up 2 bases and J gave up 1 base, with 11 bases separating them. The CDR3 totals 16 residues. CDR1 is SGHTA, CDR2 FQGNSA, per germline. The CDR3 DNA reads TGTGCCAGCAGCTTAAGGAGCGGGTTGAACACCGGGGAGCTGTTTTTT. It specifies CASSLRSGLNTGELFF. The full variable domain, completed using reference TRBV7-2 and TRBJ2-2, is GAGVSQSPSNKVTEKGKDVELRCDPISGHTALYWYRQSLGQGLEFLIYFQGNSAPDKSGLPSDRFSAERTGGSVSTLTIQRTQQEDSAVYLCASSLRSGLNTGELFFGEGSRLTVL.

This chain links TRBV27 with TRBJ2-2, with TRBD2 as a possible D gene (6 bases). CDR1 is MNHEY, CDR2 SMNVEV, per germline (reference sequence). The CDR3 sequence is 14 residues long. The V and J ends lost 5 bases and 6 bases respectively, with 13 bases between them. Written as DNA, the CDR3 is TGTGCCAGCAGTCAAGGACTACTCTCCGGGGAGCTGTTTTTT. Residues: CASSQGLLSGELFF.

In this sample, this clonotype turned up many times. This chain uses TRBV18 with TRBJ2-1; no firm D call. Trimming removed 7 bases from V and 0 bases from J, with 10 bases in between. Germline loops: CDR1 KGHSH, CDR2 LQKENI. The length of the CDR3 is 14 residues. The CDR3 DNA reads as TGTGCCAGCTTAGACACCAGCTCCTACAATGAGCAGTTCTTC. Translated, it gives CASLDTSSYNEQFF.

This clonotype came up a few times. This chain connects TRBV7-6 to TRBJ2-3; 12 bases match TRBD2. Germline CDR1 SGHVS, CDR2 FNYEAQ. This CDR3 is 14 amino acids long. J was trimmed by 8 bases and V by 3 bases; bases with no gene match: 3. CDR3 sequence reads: CASSLLAGGFTQYF. The CDR3 DNA follows: TGTGCCAGCAGCTTGCTAGCGGGAGGGTTTACGCAGTATTTT.

The J gene is TRBJ2-1, the V gene TRBV24-1, with D maybe TRBD2 (5 bases). The length of the CDR3 is 15 residues. Germline V gene lookup returns CDR1 KGHDR and CDR2 SFDVKD. With 7 bases removed from V and 7 bases from J, the gap between germline ends came to 19 bases. The CDR3 DNA is TGTGCCACCAGCCCAGGCGGGCTAATGGGGAATGAGCAGTTCTTC. This gives the protein CATSPGGLMGNEQFF.

This clonotype has at least ten counts. The V and J genes are TRBV20-1 and TRBJ2-1; D is ambiguous. The CDR3 runs to 10 residues. The germline gives CDR1 DFQATT, CDR2 SNEGSKA (reference sequence). Trimming pared 3 bases from V and 7 bases from J, leaving 4 bases between. The DNA of the CDR3 is TGCAGTGCTAGCCAGAATGAGCAGTTCTTC. Translated: CSASQNEQFF.

This clonotype was seen at least ten times. This chain joins TRBV6-5 and TRBJ2-1; 13 bases are shared with TRBD2. Germline CDR1 is MNHEY and CDR2 is SVGAGI. This CDR3 has 15 amino acids. Trimming cost V 4 bases and J 7 bases; bases outside gene matches: 4. CDR3 region: CASSSGLAGLNEQFF. The CDR3 DNA sequence: TGTGCCAGCAGTTCGGGACTAGCGGGACTTAATGAGCAGTTCTTC.

This clonotype was counted only a few times. This chain uses TRBV29-1 with TRBJ2-3; 8 bases align to TRBD2. The CDR3 extends over 13 amino acids. With V trimmed by 5 bases and J by 6 bases, 7 bases remained unmatched. The V gene's germline CDR1 is SQVTM and CDR2 ANQGSEA. DNA for the CDR3: TGCAGCGTTAATATTCTAGCGGGCGATACGCAGTATTTT. Protein sequence: CSVNILAGDTQYF.

This clonotype was found a few times. The rearrangement links TRBV7-2 to TRBJ2-7, with 10 bases matching TRBD1. Germline CDR1 and CDR2: SGHTA and FQGNSA. The V segment lost 1 base and the J segment 2 bases; nucleotides outside the gene matches: 5. The CDR3 has 16 residues. CDR3 in DNA: TGTGCCAGCAGCTTAGGAGGGACAGGGGTCCCCTACGAGCAGTACTTC. Amino acid sequence: CASSLGGTGVPYEQYF.

This clonotype was counted many times. This chain connects TRBV12-3 or TRBV12-4 to TRBJ2-7; 8 bases line up with TRBD1. With V trimmed by 3 bases and J by 1 base, 5 bases remained unmatched. The CDR3 spans 15 residues. The CDR3: CASSLRQGASYEQYF. Written as DNA, the CDR3 is TGTGCCAGCAGTTTGAGGCAGGGGGCTTCCTACGAGCAGTACTTC.

This clonotype came up a few times. The chain recombines TRBV20-1 with TRBJ2-1; 7 nucleotides match TRBD2. The V gene's germline CDR1 is DFQATT and CDR2 SNEGSKA (reference sequence). CDR3 length equals 16 residues. The trim removed 2 bases at V and 4 bases at J, leaving 11 bases unmatched. For the CDR3, the DNA is TGCAGTGCTAGAAGGATGGGCCTAGCGGTATACAATGAGCAGTTCTTC. Translated, it gives CSARRMGLAVYNEQFF.

This clonotype has just a few counts. The V call is TRBV5-1, the J call TRBJ2-7; 8 nucleotides align to TRBD1. The CDR3 is made up of 15 amino acids. The V gene's germline CDR1 is SGHRS and CDR2 YFSETQ. Unmatched junction bases numbered 8, after V lost 4 bases and J lost 2 bases. CDR3 sequence (DNA): TGCGCCAGCAGCACCGGACAGGGACGGGCCTACGAGCAGTACTTC. It encodes CASSTGQGRAYEQYF.

This clonotype occurred a few times. The chain carries TRBV11-3 and TRBJ2-1; D is unresolved. Trimming pared 6 bases from V and 8 bases from J, leaving 11 bases between. The CDR3 runs to 12 residues. Germline assignment: CDR1 SGHNT and CDR2 YENEEA. CDR3 loop: CASSSKGHEQFF. The CDR3 DNA is TGTGCCAGCAGTTCGAAGGGCCATGAGCAGTTCTTC.

The sample holds a few counts of this clonotype. This chain connects TRBV7-2 to TRBJ2-7; 7 bases agree with TRBD2. V lost 5 bases to trimming and J lost 1 base; unmatched junction nucleotides: 8. The CDR3 length is 15 residues. Germline CDR1 is SGHTA and CDR2 is FQGNSA. The CDR3 here is CASSQLKRGSYEQYF. As DNA, the CDR3 is TGTGCCAGCAGCCAACTCAAGCGGGGATCCTACGAGCAGTACTTC.

The gene calls are TRBV4-3 and TRBJ1-2, with 8 bases matching TRBD1. Unmatched junction bases numbered 13, after V lost 6 bases and J lost 4 bases. The CDR3 is 16 residues long. CDR1 and CDR2 from the germline V gene are LGHNA and YSLEER. DNA for the CDR3: TGCGCCAGCAGTTCTTCCAGGGCAGGGGGCATCTATGGCTACACCTTC. Translating gives CASSSSRAGGIYGYTF.

This chain links TRBV19 with TRBJ2-7; maybe TRBD2 (5 bases). Trimming took 5 bases from V and 5 from J, leaving 16 bases between them. Looked up from germline, CDR1 is LNHDA and CDR2 is SQIVND (reference sequence). There are 14 residues in the CDR3. The CDR3 region has the DNA TGTGCCAGTAGTCCCGGAGGAGCTAGCCACGAGCAGTACTTC. Residues: CASSPGGASHEQYF.

This clonotype was seen a handful of times. The chain has TRBV24-1 and TRBJ2-2; unclear D gene. The CDR3 is 16 amino acids. V dropped 4 bases and J dropped 1 base, with 12 bases sitting between them. Germline values: CDR1 KGHDR, CDR2 SFDVKD. CDR3 in DNA: TGTGCCACCAGTGACCCGAGTAGGGAGAACACCGGGGAGCTGTTTTTT. Protein: CATSDPSRENTGELFF.

This clonotype was seen ten or more times. The chain couples TRBV20-1 to TRBJ2-4; D tentatively reads TRBD1 or TRBD2 (6 bases each). There are 12 residues in the CDR3. Germline lookup yields CDR1 DFQATT and CDR2 SNEGSKA (reference sequence). V was trimmed by 6 bases and J by 6 bases, leaving 12 bases between them. The CDR3 region has the DNA TGCAGTGCCCATGGGGGGCCAAACATTCAGTACTTC. It yields the protein CSAHGGPNIQYF.

This clonotype was observed many times. This sequence joins TRBV27 and TRBJ2-3, with 7 bases lining up with TRBD2. V shed 3 bases and J 7 bases; nucleotides not matched to a gene: 10. Per the germline V gene, CDR1 is MNHEY and CDR2 is SMNVEV (reference sequence). The CDR3 length is 15 residues. The CDR3 spells CASSFRRENPNTQYF. CDR3 nucleotide sequence: TGTGCCAGCAGTTTCCGGCGGGAGAACCCCAATACGCAGTATTTT.

This clonotype was found a few times. The chain carries TRBV4-2 and TRBJ1-5; TRBD1 matches 7 bases. The CDR3 sequence is 15 residues long. The J segment lost 6 bases and the V segment lost 3 bases, leaving 8 bases of the junction unmatched. CDR1 is LGHNA, CDR2 YNFKEQ, per germline. CDR3 sequence: CASSQTGILGQPQHF. The CDR3 DNA is TGTGCCAGCAGCCAGACAGGGATCTTAGGTCAGCCCCAGCATTTT.

The table lists this clonotype with many counts. V gene TRBV12-3 or TRBV12-4 combines with J gene TRBJ2-5; TRBD2 aligns across 9 bases. The CDR3 is 14 residues long. Germline trimming cut 5 bases from V and 5 bases from J; bases unmatched to any gene: 6. The DNA for the CDR3 is TGTGCCAGCAGTACGACTAGCGGAAGGGAGACCCAGTACTTC. Amino acids: CASSTTSGRETQYF.

This clonotype was detected many times. This rearrangement joins TRBV7-8 to TRBJ2-5, with D possibly being TRBD1 or TRBD2 (7 bases each). V was trimmed by 4 bases and J by 1 base, leaving 10 bases between them. There are 14 residues in the CDR3. The germline CDR1 and CDR2 sequences are SGHVS and FQNEAQ. The CDR3 region is CASSSGGVQETQYF. The DNA for the CDR3 is TGTGCCAGCAGCTCAGGGGGGGTCCAAGAGACCCAGTACTTC. The whole variable domain, filled in from reference TRBV7-8 and TRBJ2-5, reads GAGVSQSPRYKVAKRGQDVALRCDPISGHVSLFWYQQALGQGPEFLTYFQNEAQLDKSGLPSDRFFAERPEGSVSTLKIQRTQQEDSAVYLCASSSGGVQETQYFGPGTRLLVL.

This clonotype has at least ten counts. The chain employs TRBV4-3 and TRBJ1-2; the D is unclear. Germline CDR1 and CDR2: LGHNA and YSLEER. With 0 bases removed from V and 6 bases from J, the gap between germline ends came to 20 bases. The CDR3 is 17 amino acids. CDR3 in DNA: TGCGCCAGCAGCCAAGATTTTCAGGCTACAATGCACCATGGCTACACCTTC. Protein sequence: CASSQDFQATMHHGYTF.

This clonotype showed up just a few times. The J gene is TRBJ2-7, the V gene TRBV11-2, with a weak D call TRBD2 (6 bases). V shed 0 bases and J shed 13 bases, with 13 bases lying between them. Germline V gene data show CDR1 as SGHAT and CDR2 as FQNNGV. The CDR3 is 12 amino acids. This CDR3 reads CASSLDPSGFYF. CDR3 bases: TGTGCCAGCAGCTTAGATCCCAGCGGGTTTTACTTC.

In this sample, this clonotype turned up a few times. V usage is TRBV28 and J usage is TRBJ2-7; TRBD2 is a possible D gene (6 bases). Trimming took off 1 base at V and 0 bases at J, with 13 bases between the two ends. From germline, CDR1 is MDHEN and CDR2 SYDVKM. This CDR3 is 16 amino acids long. Here the CDR3 reads CASSLSRGLSSYEQYF. The CDR3 DNA is TGTGCCAGCAGTTTATCCCGGGGGTTAAGCTCCTACGAGCAGTACTTC. Using reference TRBV28 and TRBJ2-7 for the parts outside the CDR3, the full variable domain is DVKVTQSSRYLVKRTGEKVFLECVQDMDHENMFWYRQDPGLGLRLIYFSYDVKMKEKGDIPEGYSVSREKKERFSLILESASTNQTSMYLCASSLSRGLSSYEQYFGPGTRLTVT.

The chain has TRBV3-1 and TRBJ1-6; the D is unclear. This CDR3 spans 14 amino acids. V lost 0 bases to trimming and J lost 10 bases, with 10 bases between them. The germline gives CDR1 LGHDT, CDR2 YNNKEL (reference sequence). CDR3 residues: CASSQETQLSPLHF. CDR3 in DNA: TGTGCCAGCAGCCAAGAGACCCAGTTGTCACCCCTCCACTTT.

V gene TRBV11-2 combines with J gene TRBJ2-7; 9 nucleotides match TRBD1. CDR3 length: 13 amino acids. Germline CDR1 reads SGHAT; CDR2 reads FQNNGV. Germline trimming cut 5 bases from V and 6 bases from J; bases unmatched to any gene: 5. The CDR3 here is CASSPTGQGEQYF. The CDR3 DNA reads TGTGCCAGCAGCCCAACGGGACAGGGCGAGCAGTACTTC.